This TCR beta chain derives from a study of neurological immune-mediated disorders. In regard to this clonotype: This may be a read error: a much more frequent sequence differs by one nucleotide.

As to time point: longitudinal time-point 1 (baseline). The CDR3 length is 15 residues. Trimming cost V 0 bases and J 3 bases, with 12 bases left between them. The V gene's germline CDR1 is LGHDT and CDR2 YNNKEL (reference sequence). TCRdb redid the calling of the 5' RACE reads with MiXCR, one entry per CDR3 protein. The sample lists tens of thousands of distinct CDR3 sequences, about 10% occurring once. This chain connects TRBV3-1 to TRBJ2-7; D is unclear. Material: PBMCs. The origin of this receptor is a male donor with HTLV-1-associated myelopathy (HAM/TSP). The CDR3 nucleotides are TGTGCCAGCAGCCAAGATCACGGCCAGGTCTACGAGCAGTACTTC. Amino acids: CASSQDHGQVYEQYF.